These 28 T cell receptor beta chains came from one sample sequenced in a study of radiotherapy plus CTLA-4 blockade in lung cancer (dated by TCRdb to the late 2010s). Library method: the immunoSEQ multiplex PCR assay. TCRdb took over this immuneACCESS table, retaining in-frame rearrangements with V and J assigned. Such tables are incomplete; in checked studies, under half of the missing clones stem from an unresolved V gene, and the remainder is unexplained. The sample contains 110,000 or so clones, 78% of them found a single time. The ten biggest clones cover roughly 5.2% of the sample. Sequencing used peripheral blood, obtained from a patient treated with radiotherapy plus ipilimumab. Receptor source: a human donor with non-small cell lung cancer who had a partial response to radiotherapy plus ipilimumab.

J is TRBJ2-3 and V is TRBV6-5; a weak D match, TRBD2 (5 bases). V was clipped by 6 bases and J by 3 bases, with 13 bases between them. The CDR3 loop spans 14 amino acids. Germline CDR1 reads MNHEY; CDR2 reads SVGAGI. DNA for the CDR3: TGTGCCAGCAGGCACGGACTGGGAACAGATACGCAGTATTTT. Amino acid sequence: CASRHGLGTDTQYF.

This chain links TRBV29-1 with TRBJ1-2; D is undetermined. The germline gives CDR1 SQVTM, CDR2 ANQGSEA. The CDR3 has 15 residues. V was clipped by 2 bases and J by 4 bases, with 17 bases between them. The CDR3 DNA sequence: TGCAGCGTTGAACAAAGACGTGGCGGACTCTATGGCTACACCTTC. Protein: CSVEQRRGGLYGYTF. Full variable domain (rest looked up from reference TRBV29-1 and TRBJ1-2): SAVISQKPSRDICQRGTSLTIQCQVDSQVTMMFWYRQQPGQSLTLIATANQGSEATYESGFVIDKFPISRPNLTFSTLTVSNMSPEDSSIYLCSVEQRRGGLYGYTFGSGTRLTVV.

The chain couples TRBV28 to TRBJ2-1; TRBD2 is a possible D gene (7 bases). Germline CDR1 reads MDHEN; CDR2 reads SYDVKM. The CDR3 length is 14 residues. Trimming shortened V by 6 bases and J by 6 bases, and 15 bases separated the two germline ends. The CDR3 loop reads CASRLGGVSNEQFF. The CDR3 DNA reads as TGTGCCAGCAGGCTAGGGGGGGTCAGCAATGAGCAGTTCTTC.

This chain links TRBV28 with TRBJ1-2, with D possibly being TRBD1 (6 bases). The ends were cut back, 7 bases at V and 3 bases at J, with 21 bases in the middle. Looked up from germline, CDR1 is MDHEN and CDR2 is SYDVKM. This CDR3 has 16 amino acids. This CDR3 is CASIMGGGRTYYGYTF. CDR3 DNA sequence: TGTGCCAGCATCATGGGAGGGGGACGGACGTACTATGGCTACACCTTC.

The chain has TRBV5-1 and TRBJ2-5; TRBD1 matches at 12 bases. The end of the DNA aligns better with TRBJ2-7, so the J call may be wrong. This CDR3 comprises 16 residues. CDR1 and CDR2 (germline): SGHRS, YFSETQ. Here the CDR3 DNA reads TGCGCCAGCAACCCGGGACAGGGGGCGATATCCTACGAGCAGTACTTC. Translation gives CASNPGQGAISYEQYF.

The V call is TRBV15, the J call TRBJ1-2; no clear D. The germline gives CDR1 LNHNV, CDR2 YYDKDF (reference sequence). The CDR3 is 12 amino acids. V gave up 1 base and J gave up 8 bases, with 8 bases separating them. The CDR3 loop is CATSRATGGYTF. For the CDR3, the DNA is TGTGCCACCAGCAGAGCCACGGGGGGCTACACCTTC.

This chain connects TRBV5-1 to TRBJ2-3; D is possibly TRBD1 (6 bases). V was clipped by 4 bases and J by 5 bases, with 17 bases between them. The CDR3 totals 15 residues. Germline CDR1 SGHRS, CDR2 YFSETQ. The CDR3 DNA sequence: TGCGCCAGCAGCGCAGGGGAGATCGGGTTAGATACGCAGTATTTT. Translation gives CASSAGEIGLDTQYF. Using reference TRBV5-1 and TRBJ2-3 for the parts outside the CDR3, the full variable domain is KAGVTQTPRYLIKTRGQQVTLSCSPISGHRSVSWYQQTPGQGLQFLFEYFSETQRNKGNFPGRFSGRQFSNSRSEMNVSTLELGDSALYLCASSAGEIGLDTQYFGPGTRLTVL.

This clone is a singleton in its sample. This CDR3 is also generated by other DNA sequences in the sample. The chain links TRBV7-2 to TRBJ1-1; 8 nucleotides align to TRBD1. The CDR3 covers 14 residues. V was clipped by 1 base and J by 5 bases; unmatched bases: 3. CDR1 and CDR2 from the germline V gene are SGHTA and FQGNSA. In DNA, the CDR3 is TGTGCCAGCAGCTTAGAACAGGGGGGGACTGAAGCTTTCTTT. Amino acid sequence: CASSLEQGGTEAFF.

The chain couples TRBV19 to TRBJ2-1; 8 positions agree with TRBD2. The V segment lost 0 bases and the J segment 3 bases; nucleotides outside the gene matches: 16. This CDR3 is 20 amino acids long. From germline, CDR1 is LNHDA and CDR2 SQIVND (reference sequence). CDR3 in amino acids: CASSIDTRRSLTSVYNEQFF. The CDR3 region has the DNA TGTGCCAGTAGTATAGATACAAGAAGGAGTCTGACTAGCGTCTACAATGAGCAGTTCTTC.

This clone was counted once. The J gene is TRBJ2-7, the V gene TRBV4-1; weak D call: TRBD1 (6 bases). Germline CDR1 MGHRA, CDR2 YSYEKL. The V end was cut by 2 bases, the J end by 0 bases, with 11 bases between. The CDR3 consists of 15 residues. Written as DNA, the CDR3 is TGCGCCAGCAGCCAATCCGGGACACCCTCCTACGAGCAGTACTTC. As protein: CASSQSGTPSYEQYF.

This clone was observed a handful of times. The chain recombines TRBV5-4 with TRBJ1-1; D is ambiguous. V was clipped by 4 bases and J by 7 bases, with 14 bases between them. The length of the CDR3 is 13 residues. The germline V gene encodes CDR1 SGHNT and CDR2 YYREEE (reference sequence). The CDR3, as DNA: TGTGCCAGCAGCCAAGATGAGGAGGGTGAAGCTTTCTTT. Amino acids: CASSQDEEGEAFF.

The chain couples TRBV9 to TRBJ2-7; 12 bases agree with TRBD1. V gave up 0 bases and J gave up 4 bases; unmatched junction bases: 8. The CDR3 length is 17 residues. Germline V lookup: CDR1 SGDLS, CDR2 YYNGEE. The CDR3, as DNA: TGTGCCAGCAGCGTAGCCGAGGGACAGGGGGCGTTATACGAGCAGTACTTC. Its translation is CASSVAEGQGALYEQYF.

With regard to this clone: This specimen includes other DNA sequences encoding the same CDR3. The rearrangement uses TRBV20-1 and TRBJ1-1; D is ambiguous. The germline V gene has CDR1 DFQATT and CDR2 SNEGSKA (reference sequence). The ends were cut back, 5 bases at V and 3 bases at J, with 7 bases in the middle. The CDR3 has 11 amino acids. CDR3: CSARGDTEAFF. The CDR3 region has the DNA TGCAGTGCTCGGGGAGACACTGAAGCTTTCTTT.

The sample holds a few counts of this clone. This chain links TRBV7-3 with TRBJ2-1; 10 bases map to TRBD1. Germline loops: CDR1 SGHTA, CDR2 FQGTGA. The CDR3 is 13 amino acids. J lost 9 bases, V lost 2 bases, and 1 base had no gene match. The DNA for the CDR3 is TGTGCCAGCAGCTTAGGACAGGGGGTTGAGCAGTTCTTC. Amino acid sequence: CASSLGQGVEQFF.

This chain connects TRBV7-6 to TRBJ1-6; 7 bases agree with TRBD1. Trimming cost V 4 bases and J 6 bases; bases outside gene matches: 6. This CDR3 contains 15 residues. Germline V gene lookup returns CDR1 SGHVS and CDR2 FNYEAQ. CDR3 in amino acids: CASSSDRPVNSPLHF. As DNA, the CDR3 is TGTGCCAGCAGCTCGGACAGGCCCGTTAATTCACCCCTCCACTTT.

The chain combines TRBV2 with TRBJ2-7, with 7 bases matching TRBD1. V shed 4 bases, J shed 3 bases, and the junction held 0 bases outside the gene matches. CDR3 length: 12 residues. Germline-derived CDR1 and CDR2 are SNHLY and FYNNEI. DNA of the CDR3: TGTGCCAGCAGTGGGGACAGCTACGAGCAGTACTTC. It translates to CASSGDSYEQYF.

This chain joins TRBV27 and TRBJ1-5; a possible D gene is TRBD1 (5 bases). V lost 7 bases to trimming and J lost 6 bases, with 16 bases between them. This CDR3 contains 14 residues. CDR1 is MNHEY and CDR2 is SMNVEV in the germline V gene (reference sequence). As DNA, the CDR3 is TGTGCCAGCACCGATGCGGGGGGGTCTCAGCCCCAGCATTTT. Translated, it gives CASTDAGGSQPQHF.

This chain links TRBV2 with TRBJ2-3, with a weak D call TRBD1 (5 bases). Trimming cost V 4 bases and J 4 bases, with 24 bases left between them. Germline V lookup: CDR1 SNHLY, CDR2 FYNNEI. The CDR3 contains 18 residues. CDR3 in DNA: TGTGCCAGCAGTGCCCCTGAGACACTCCTAGGGGTCGCAGATACGCAGTATTTT. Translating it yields CASSAPETLLGVADTQYF.

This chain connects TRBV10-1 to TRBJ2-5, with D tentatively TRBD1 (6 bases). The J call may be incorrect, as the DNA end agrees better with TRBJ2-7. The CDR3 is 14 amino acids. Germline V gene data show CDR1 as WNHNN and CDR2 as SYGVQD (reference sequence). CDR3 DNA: TGCGCCAGCAGTCCGACAGGTAGCTCCTACGAGCAGTACTTC. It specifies CASSPTGSSYEQYF.

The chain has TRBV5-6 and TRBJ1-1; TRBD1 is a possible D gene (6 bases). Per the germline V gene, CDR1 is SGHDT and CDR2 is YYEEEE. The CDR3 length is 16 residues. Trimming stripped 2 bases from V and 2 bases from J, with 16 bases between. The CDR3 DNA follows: TGTGCCAGCAGCTTTGGCAGGGGTGGAGGAAACACTGAAGCTTTCTTT. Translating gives CASSFGRGGGNTEAFF.

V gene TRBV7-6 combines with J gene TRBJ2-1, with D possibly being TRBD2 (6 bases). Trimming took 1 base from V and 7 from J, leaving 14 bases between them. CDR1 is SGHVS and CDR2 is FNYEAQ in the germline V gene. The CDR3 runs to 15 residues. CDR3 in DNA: TGTGCCAGCAGCTTAGGACGCGCGGGGAGTAATGAGCAGTTCTTC. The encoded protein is CASSLGRAGSNEQFF. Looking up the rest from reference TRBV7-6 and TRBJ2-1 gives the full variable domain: GAGVSQSPRYKVTKRGQDVALRCDPISGHVSLYWYRQALGQGPEFLTYFNYEAQQDKSGLPNDRFSAERPEGSISTLTIQRTEQRDSAMYRCASSLGRAGSNEQFFGPGTRLTVL.

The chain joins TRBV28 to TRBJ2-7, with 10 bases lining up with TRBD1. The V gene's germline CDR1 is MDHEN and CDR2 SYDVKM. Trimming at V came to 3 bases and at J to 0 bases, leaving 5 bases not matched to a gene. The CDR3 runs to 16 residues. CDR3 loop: CASSFGDRGSSYEQYV. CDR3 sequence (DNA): TGTGCCAGCAGTTTTGGGGACAGGGGAAGCTCCTACGAGCAGTACGTC.

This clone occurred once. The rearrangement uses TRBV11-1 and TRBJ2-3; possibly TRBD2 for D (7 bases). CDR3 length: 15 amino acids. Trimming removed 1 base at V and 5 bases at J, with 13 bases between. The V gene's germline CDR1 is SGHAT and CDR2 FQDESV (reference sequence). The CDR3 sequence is CASSLGRGGRDTQYF. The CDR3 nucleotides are TGTGCCAGCAGCTTAGGTAGGGGGGGACGAGATACGCAGTATTTT.

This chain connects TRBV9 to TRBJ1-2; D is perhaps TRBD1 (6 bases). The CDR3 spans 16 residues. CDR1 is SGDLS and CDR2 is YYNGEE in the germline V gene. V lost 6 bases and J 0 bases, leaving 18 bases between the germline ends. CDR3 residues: CASNRNTGTTNYGYTF. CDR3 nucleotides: TGTGCCAGCAACCGAAATACCGGGACAACTAACTATGGCTACACCTTC.

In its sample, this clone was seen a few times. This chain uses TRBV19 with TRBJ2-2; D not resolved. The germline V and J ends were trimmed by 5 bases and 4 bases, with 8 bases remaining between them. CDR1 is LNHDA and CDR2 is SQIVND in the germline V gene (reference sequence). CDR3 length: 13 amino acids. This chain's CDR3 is CASSFRITGELFF. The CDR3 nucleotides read TGTGCCAGTAGTTTCCGTATCACCGGGGAGCTGTTTTTT.

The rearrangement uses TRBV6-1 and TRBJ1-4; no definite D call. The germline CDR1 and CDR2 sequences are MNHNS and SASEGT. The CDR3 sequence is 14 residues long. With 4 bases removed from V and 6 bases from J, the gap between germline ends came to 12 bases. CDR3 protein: CASSGRSHYEKLFF. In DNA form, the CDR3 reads TGTGCCAGCAGTGGAAGAAGCCACTATGAAAAACTGTTTTTT.

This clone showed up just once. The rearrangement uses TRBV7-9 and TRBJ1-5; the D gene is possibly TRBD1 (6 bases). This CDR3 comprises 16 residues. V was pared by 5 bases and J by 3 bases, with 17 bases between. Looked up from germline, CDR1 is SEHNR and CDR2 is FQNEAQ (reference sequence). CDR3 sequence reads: CASSDSTGRNNQPQHF. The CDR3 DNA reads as TGTGCCAGCAGCGACTCTACAGGGAGAAACAATCAGCCCCAGCATTTT.

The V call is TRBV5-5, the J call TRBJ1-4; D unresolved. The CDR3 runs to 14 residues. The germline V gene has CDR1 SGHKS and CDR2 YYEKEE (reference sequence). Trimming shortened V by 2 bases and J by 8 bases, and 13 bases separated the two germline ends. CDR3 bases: TGTGCCAGCAGCTTAGTCCCAGGAAGGGAAAAACTGTTTTTT. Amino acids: CASSLVPGREKLFF.